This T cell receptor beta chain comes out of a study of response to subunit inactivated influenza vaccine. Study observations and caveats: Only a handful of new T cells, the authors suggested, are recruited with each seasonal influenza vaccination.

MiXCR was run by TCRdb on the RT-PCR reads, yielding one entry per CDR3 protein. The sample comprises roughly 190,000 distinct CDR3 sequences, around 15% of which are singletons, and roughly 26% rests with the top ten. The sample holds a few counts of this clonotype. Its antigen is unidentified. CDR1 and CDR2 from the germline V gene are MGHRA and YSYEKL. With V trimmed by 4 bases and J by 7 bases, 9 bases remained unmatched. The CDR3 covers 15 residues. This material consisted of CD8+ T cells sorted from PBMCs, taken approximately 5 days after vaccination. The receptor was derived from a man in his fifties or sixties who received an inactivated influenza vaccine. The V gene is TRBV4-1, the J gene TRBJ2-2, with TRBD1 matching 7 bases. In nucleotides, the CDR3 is TGCGCCAGCAGCCGCCCGCAGGGGGTTCTCGGGGAGCTGTTTTTT. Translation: CASSRPQGVLGELFF.